This is a list of T cell receptor beta chains from one sample in a study of Ad26.COV2.S vaccination and SARS-CoV-2 variants. Data came from immunoSEQ multiplex PCR; TCRdb stores just in-frame clones and leaves some out. Among 250,000 or so clones listed, around nine tenths were seen once. Sequenced material: peripheral blood, taken in a trial of Ad26.COV2.S vaccine versus placebo. The source of these receptors is a person aged 18-65 years who received the Ad26.COV2.S COVID-19 vaccine or a placebo. The CDR3 runs from the conserved cysteine through the conserved F or W. A D gene is named only where the DNA matches it firmly. Clone size is shown for a subset of rows, as once, few, many or a class of expanded clone.

once,TRBV6-2/TRBV6-3,-,TRBJ1-2,CASSQQGLIYGYTF,TGTGCCAGCAGTCAACAGGGATTAATCTATGGCTACACCTTC
-,TRBV5-4,-,TRBJ1-1,CASSLGVGTEAFF,TGTGCCAGCAGCTTGGGGGTTGGCACTGAAGCTTTCTTT
-,TRBV4-3,TRBD1,TRBJ2-2,CASSLDRGRGGELFF,TGCGCCAGCAGCCTAGACAGGGGGCGCGGCGGGGAGCTGTTTTTT
once,TRBV21-1,-,TRBJ2-5,CASRRRPQETQYF,TGTGCCAGCAGGAGACGCCCCCAAGAGACCCAGTACTTC
-,TRBV7-3,TRBD1,TRBJ2-1,CASSLDRGSYNEQFF,TGTGCCAGCAGTTTAGACAGGGGGTCCTACAATGAGCAGTTCTTC
-,TRBV11-2,-,TRBJ1-2,CASSLSDGSYGYTF,TGTGCCAGCAGCCTATCGGACGGGAGCTATGGCTACACCTTC
-,TRBV4-3,-,TRBJ1-4,CASSQGQLTNEKLFF,TGCGCCAGCAGCCAAGGACAGTTGACTAATGAAAAACTGTTTTTT
-,TRBV6-6,-,TRBJ2-1,CASSRGGATPYNEQFF,TGTGCCAGCAGCCGAGGGGGGGCAACCCCCTACAATGAGCAGTTCTTC
-,TRBV2,-,TRBJ1-6,CASSATGRGVVHNSPLHF,TGTGCCAGCAGCGCAACAGGGAGGGGGGTCGTCCATAATTCACCCCTCCACTTT
-,TRBV24-1,-,TRBJ2-3,CATSASLPDTQYF,TGTGCCACCAGTGCCTCACTCCCAGATACGCAGTATTTT
-,TRBV5-5,-,TRBJ1-5,CASSLRGGAGNQPQHF,TGTGCCAGCAGCTTGAGGGGGGGCGCGGGCAATCAGCCCCAGCATTTT
-,TRBV5-4,-,TRBJ2-1,CASSLGGAVATNEQFF,TGTGCCAGCAGCTTGGGAGGAGCGGTCGCCACCAATGAGCAGTTCTTC
few,TRBV6-6,TRBD2,TRBJ2-5,CASSLQRGSKETQYF,TGTGCCAGCAGTTTGCAGCGGGGTTCCAAAGAGACCCAGTACTTC
-,TRBV3-1/TRBV3-2,TRBD1,TRBJ1-3,CASSQRIQGTGNTIYF,TGTGCCAGCAGTCAAAGGATACAGGGGACGGGAAACACCATATATTTT
-,TRBV9,-,TRBJ2-5,CASSIDGYQETQYF,TGTGCCAGCAGCATAGATGGGTACCAAGAGACCCAGTACTTC